The source of this TCR beta chain is a study of T cells in tumors after PD-1 blockade. The wider study: Either cemiplimab 350 mg every 2 weeks or pembrolizumab 200 mg every 3 weeks was given. Some patients also took daily vismodegib 150 mg during anti-PD-1 treatment.

General study findings and limits: Around 37% of tumor TCR clonotypes were also found in blood.

This CDR3 has 14 residues. Germline V CDR1 and CDR2: SNHLY, FYNNEI. Trimming removed 6 bases from V and 5 bases from J; junction bases left unmatched: 9. Only in-frame clones appear in the TCRdb table, and some are missing; sequencing was by immunoSEQ multiplex PCR. The table shows around 60,000 clones, with around three quarters occurring only once. This clone is a singleton in its sample. Its antigen is currently unknown. The chain links TRBV2 to TRBJ1-2; 7 bases align to TRBD1. This receptor was identified in a human donor with basal cell carcinoma. The source was PBMCs, collected before anti-PD-1 treatment. The CDR3 loop is CASRAAGTAYGYTF. The CDR3 nucleotides read TGTGCCAGCAGGGCAGCCGGGACAGCATATGGCTACACCTTC.